This TCR beta chain derives from a study of blood T cell repertoires in COVID-19. Study background: Acute and convalescent COVID-19 specimens originated in the United States, Italy and Spain.

This CDR3 is built from 20 residues. Germline CDR1 and CDR2: KGHSY and FQNENV. Trimming removed 2 bases from V and 11 bases from J; junction bases left unmatched: 23. Only in-frame clones appear in the TCRdb table, and some are missing; sequencing was by immunoSEQ multiplex PCR. The sample records 200,000 to 300,000 clones, about nine tenths being singletons. The chain has TRBV16 and TRBJ1-4; the match to TRBD1 covers 10 bases. Sequences were obtained from peripheral blood. This sequence was found in a man aged 55 to 70 who had recovered from COVID-19. This CDR3 is CASSQDPSGGPPGQGKKLFF. The CDR3 DNA reads as TGTGCCAGCAGCCAAGATCCCTCTGGTGGGCCCCCGGGACAGGGGAAGAAACTGTTTTTT.